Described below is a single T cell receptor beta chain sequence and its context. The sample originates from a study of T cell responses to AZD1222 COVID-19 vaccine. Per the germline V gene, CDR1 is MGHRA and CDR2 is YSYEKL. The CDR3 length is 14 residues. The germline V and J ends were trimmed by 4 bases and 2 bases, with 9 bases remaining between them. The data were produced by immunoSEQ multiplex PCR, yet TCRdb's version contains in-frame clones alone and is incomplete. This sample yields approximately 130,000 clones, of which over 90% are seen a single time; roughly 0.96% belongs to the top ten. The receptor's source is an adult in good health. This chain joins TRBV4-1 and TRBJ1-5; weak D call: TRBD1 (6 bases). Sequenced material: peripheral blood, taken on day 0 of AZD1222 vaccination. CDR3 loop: CASSLSGGNQPQHF. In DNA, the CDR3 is TGCGCCAGCAGCCTATCAGGGGGCAATCAGCCCCAGCATTTT.